Following are 15 T cell receptor beta chains from one sample sequenced in a study of shared clonotypes between healthy human individuals. The data were produced by immunoSEQ multiplex PCR, yet TCRdb's version contains in-frame clones alone and is incomplete. In the table there are about 2.2 million clones, about 93% of which are singletons. Naive CD8 cells comprised CD45RO-negative, CCR7-positively selected cells, excluding terminally differentiated effector memory CD45RA+ cells. Sequencing was carried out using naive CD8+ T cells from PBMCs. The source of these receptors is a man younger than 30 in good health. Some clones in this sample may be carry-over from other donors' samples.

The chain uses TRBV5-5 and TRBJ1-3; the match to TRBD1 covers 8 bases. This CDR3 has 16 residues. The V gene end was trimmed by 5 bases and the J gene end by 3 bases; junction bases not matched to a gene: 10. Looked up from germline, CDR1 is SGHKS and CDR2 is YYEKEE (reference sequence). This CDR3 reads CASSSFQGADGNTIYF. The CDR3 nucleotides are TGTGCCAGCAGTTCGTTTCAGGGGGCTGATGGAAACACCATATATTTT.

This chain connects TRBV2 to TRBJ1-4; 7 nucleotides agree with TRBD1. Germline values: CDR1 SNHLY, CDR2 FYNNEI. V shed 6 bases, J shed 3 bases, and the junction held 16 bases outside the gene matches. The CDR3 spans 18 residues. This CDR3 is CASSGTGTDRRSNEKLFF. The CDR3 coding sequence is TGTGCCAGCAGCGGTACCGGGACAGATCGTAGGTCTAATGAAAAACTGTTTTTT.

V gene TRBV7-9 combines with J gene TRBJ1-4; TRBD1 matches 8 bases. Losses at the gene ends were 5 bases for V and 8 bases for J; bases not matched to a gene: 7. The CDR3 sequence is 14 residues long. The germline V gene encodes CDR1 SEHNR and CDR2 FQNEAQ (reference sequence). CDR3 loop: CASSQTGDREKLFF. DNA for the CDR3: TGTGCCAGCAGCCAGACAGGGGATCGGGAAAAACTGTTTTTT.

The chain joins TRBV28 to TRBJ1-5; D gene uncertain. The V end was cut by 3 bases, the J end by 2 bases, with 11 bases between. The CDR3 sequence is 15 residues long. Germline lookup yields CDR1 MDHEN and CDR2 SYDVKM. The chain's CDR3 is CASSFQHKGNQPQHF. Written as DNA, the CDR3 is TGTGCCAGCAGTTTTCAACATAAGGGCAATCAGCCCCAGCATTTT.

V and J are TRBV4-1 and TRBJ1-1; D gene unclear. The CDR3 length is 15 residues. CDR1 MGHRA and CDR2 YSYEKL come from the germline V gene. V was clipped by 1 base and J by 0 bases, with 9 bases between them. The CDR3 region has the DNA TGCGCCAGCAGCCAAGGGGCGGTCATGAACACTGAAGCTTTCTTT. This sequence encodes CASSQGAVMNTEAFF.

This clone was seen once. The chain is built from TRBV27 and TRBJ2-3, with a tentative D call TRBD2 (5 bases). This CDR3 comprises 15 residues. Germline CDR1 and CDR2: MNHEY and SMNVEV (reference sequence). V lost 2 bases to trimming and J lost 2 bases, with 11 bases between them. CDR3 in amino acids: CASSLARGATDTQYF. The CDR3 region has the DNA TGTGCCAGCAGTTTAGCCCGGGGAGCCACAGATACGCAGTATTTT.

The rearrangement uses TRBV5-1 and TRBJ2-7; TRBD1 is a possible D gene (6 bases). The CDR3 extends over 12 amino acids. With 7 bases removed from V and 4 bases from J, the gap between germline ends came to 12 bases. The germline V gene has CDR1 SGHRS and CDR2 YFSETQ. CDR3: CASRQAPYEQYF. Written as DNA, the CDR3 is TGCGCCAGCCGACAGGCACCTTACGAGCAGTACTTC.

The chain joins TRBV7-9 to TRBJ1-2; no clear D gene. V was clipped by 0 bases and J by 7 bases, with 9 bases between them. CDR3 length: 13 residues. CDR1 SEHNR and CDR2 FQNEAQ come from the germline V gene (reference sequence). CDR3 sequence: CASSLADKGGYTF. CDR3 DNA: TGTGCCAGCAGCTTAGCTGACAAGGGTGGCTACACCTTC.

The CDR3 nucleotides read TGTGCCAGCAGCGTATCCTCCCGACGACAGATGAGCTCCTACAATGAGCAGTTCTTC. Protein: CASSVSSRRQMSSYNEQFF. The V and J genes are TRBV9 and TRBJ2-1, with D perhaps matching TRBD1 (5 bases). Trimming shortened V by 1 base and J by 0 bases, and 20 bases separated the two germline ends. This CDR3 is 19 amino acids long. Germline CDR1 and CDR2: SGDLS and YYNGEE.

This clone came up once. This chain joins TRBV7-8 and TRBJ2-5, with D perhaps matching TRBD1 (6 bases). The V and J ends lost 2 bases and 0 bases respectively, with 16 bases between them. Germline CDR1 is SGHVS and CDR2 is FQNEAQ. The CDR3 spans 17 residues. This CDR3 is CASSLRWAGVDQETQYF. CDR3 nucleotides: TGTGCCAGCAGCTTAAGGTGGGCAGGGGTTGACCAAGAGACCCAGTACTTC.

The V gene is TRBV7-9, the J gene TRBJ2-5, with D perhaps matching TRBD1 or TRBD2 (5 bases each). This CDR3 region has 15 residues. Trimming stripped 7 bases from V and 5 bases from J, with 20 bases between. Germline V gene sequence: CDR1 SEHNR, CDR2 FQNEAQ (reference sequence). The CDR3 loop reads CASTPPEGYWETQYF. CDR3 DNA sequence: TGTGCCAGCACCCCCCCCGAGGGGTATTGGGAGACCCAGTACTTC.

The chain recombines TRBV19 with TRBJ2-7, with 11 bases lining up with TRBD2. The CDR3 totals 14 residues. V gave up 6 bases and J gave up 0 bases; unmatched junction bases: 1. The germline V gene encodes CDR1 LNHDA and CDR2 SQIVND (reference sequence). The CDR3 coding sequence is TGTGCCAGTAGGACTAGCGGGGCCTCCTACGAGCAGTACTTC. Protein product: CASRTSGASYEQYF.

This chain uses TRBV6-1 with TRBJ2-5; TRBD2 agrees at 8 bases. This CDR3 contains 13 residues. Germline-derived CDR1 and CDR2 are MNHNS and SASEGT. Trimming removed 6 bases from V and 7 bases from J; junction bases left unmatched: 7. CDR3 sequence: CASRPGLDGTQYF. CDR3 in DNA: TGTGCCAGCAGGCCGGGACTAGACGGGACCCAGTACTTC.

The chain is built from TRBV9 and TRBJ1-4; D is perhaps TRBD1 (5 bases). V was clipped by 0 bases and J by 4 bases, with 16 bases between them. This CDR3 comprises 17 residues. Germline assignment: CDR1 SGDLS and CDR2 YYNGEE. The CDR3 reads CASSVALNPQGNEKLFF. The DNA of the CDR3 is TGTGCCAGCAGCGTAGCGCTCAACCCGCAGGGTAATGAAAAACTGTTTTTT.

With respect to this clone: The same CDR3 is also encoded by other DNA sequences in this sample. The CDR3 bases are TGTGCCAGCAGGGGGGTTTACGAGCAGTACTTC. This codes for CASRGVYEQYF. The gene calls are TRBV27 and TRBJ2-7; D possibly matches TRBD1 or TRBD2 (5 bases each). Germline CDR1 MNHEY, CDR2 SMNVEV (reference sequence). Trimming removed 6 bases from V and 4 bases from J, with 7 bases in between. The CDR3 runs 11 residues.